These T cell receptor beta chains were read from a single sample in a study of neoadjuvant anti-PD-1 for oral cavity cancer. The table came from immunoSEQ multiplex PCR; TCRdb's copy has only in-frame clones and leaves some out. The profile covers roughly 7,000 clones, with around 76% appearing a single time and less than 3.5% taken by the ten largest. This specimen consisted of PBMCs, obtained before nivolumab (anti-PD-1) treatment. The receptors come from a person aged 40 to 85 with oral cavity squamous cell carcinoma. Each CDR3 is given with its conserved first and last residue. Each record gives: J gene, clone size, D gene, V gene, CDR3 DNA, CDR3 protein. The D gene is left open where the match is weak. Some rows mark clone size as missing; the rest say once, few, many or name a class of expanded clone.

TRBJ2-3 once NA TRBV28 TGTGCCAGCAGTTTAGGGTTAGGAAGCACAGATACGCAGTATTTT CASSLGLGSTDTQYF
TRBJ2-7 NA NA TRBV6-1 TGTGCCAGCAGTGAAATATGGGTCATATACGAGCAGTACTTC CASSEIWVIYEQYF
TRBJ2-3 NA NA TRBV20-1 TGCAGTGCCGAACTAGGGGATACGCAGTATTTT CSAELGDTQYF
TRBJ2-7 NA TRBD2 TRBV2 TGTGCCAGCAGGCTGGGAGTAGTAGCGGGCAACGAGCAGTACTTC CASRLGVVAGNEQYF
TRBJ2-3 NA NA TRBV19 TGTGCCAGTAACCAGGGGTTGGAGGCCCTCACAGATACGCAGTATTTT CASNQGLEALTDTQYF
TRBJ1-1 NA NA TRBV6-1 TGTGCCAGCAGTGGATCTGCGGGACCAGTGAACACTGAAGCTTTCTTT CASSGSAGPVNTEAFF
TRBJ2-7 NA NA TRBV16 TGTGCCAGCAGCCAATCCCAGACTAGTCCGGGGGTTTTGTACTTC CASSQSQTSPGVLYF
TRBJ2-5 NA NA TRBV2 TGTGCCAGCAGATCGACAGGCAGAGGGGAGACCCAGTACTTC CASRSTGRGETQYF
TRBJ1-1 NA NA TRBV19 TGTGCCAGTAGTACGGTGCAGGCGAACACTGAAGCTTTCTTT CASSTVQANTEAFF
TRBJ2-2 once NA TRBV6-5 TGTGCCAGCAACAGGAACACCGGGGAGCTGTTTTTT CASNRNTGELFF
TRBJ1-1 NA NA TRBV4-3 TGCGCCAGCAGCCAAGATTGGTTGACAGTGGGTGAAGCTTTCTTT CASSQDWLTVGEAFF
TRBJ2-1 NA NA TRBV10-3 TGTGCCATCAGTGTGGAACAGGGCCCCAATGAGCAGTTCTTC CAISVEQGPNEQFF
TRBJ1-1 few TRBD1 TRBV6-5 TGTGCCAGCAGTCCAGGGGGATTCACTGAAGCTTTCTTT CASSPGGFTEAFF
TRBJ1-4 NA TRBD1 TRBV10-1 TGCGCCAGCAGTGAATTAGGGGCAGGGGGCTTATCTAATGAAAAACTGTTTTTT CASSELGAGGLSNEKLFF
TRBJ2-5 NA NA TRBV7-9 TGTGCCAGCAGCTTAAGGCAAGCGGCAAAAGAGACCCAGTACTTC CASSLRQAAKETQYF
TRBJ2-3 NA NA TRBV7-5 TGTGCCAGAAGCTTAGCGAGCGGGAACACAGATACGCAGTATTTT CARSLASGNTDTQYF
TRBJ1-1 once NA TRBV15 TGTGCCACCAGCAGAGAAGGTACGGTAAACACTGAAGCTTTCTTT CATSREGTVNTEAFF
TRBJ1-5 NA NA TRBV19 TGTGCCAGTATGGAGGGTTTGGGGGAAAATCAGCCCCAGCATTTT CASMEGLGENQPQHF
TRBJ1-2 NA NA TRBV28 TGTGCCAGCAGTTTCCCTGACGGTAACTATGGCTACACCTTC CASSFPDGNYGYTF
TRBJ2-6 NA NA TRBV6-6 TGTGCCAGCAGTTACTCGGCAGGGGCTGGGGCCAACGTCCTGACTTTC CASSYSAGAGANVLTF
TRBJ1-2 once NA TRBV6-5 TGTGCCAGCAGTTACTCTGATGGAGGAACCTATGGCTACACCTTC CASSYSDGGTYGYTF
TRBJ1-1 NA NA TRBV7-6 TGTGCCAGCGGGAAGGACTTGAACACTGAAGCTTTCTTT CASGKDLNTEAFF
TRBJ1-1 NA NA TRBV10-3 TGTGCCATCAAGGACAGATCATTGAACACTGAAGCTTTCTTT CAIKDRSLNTEAFF
TRBJ1-3 NA NA TRBV9 TGTGCCAGCAGGGGCGGGGGAAACACCATATATTTT CASRGGGNTIYF
TRBJ2-3 once NA TRBV2 TGTGCCAGCAGTGTACGGTCTAGCACAGATACGCAGTATTTT CASSVRSSTDTQYF
TRBJ2-7 NA NA TRBV29-1 TGCAGCGTTTCGTCTCAGAGCTCCTACGAGCAGTACTTC CSVSSQSSYEQYF